This TCR beta chain was recovered during a study of CD8+CD57+ T cells in acquired aplastic anemia. Overall study: Healthy donors had, on average, approximately 9.9 million reads for their CD4+ cells. Study-wide results and caveats: Between patients and controls, about 30 CD8+ CDR3 sequences were found in common.

As regards this clonotype: Its specificity is not known. A much larger clonotype is one base distant, so this may be a read error.

Germline V gene lookup returns CDR1 DFQATT and CDR2 SNEGSKA (reference sequence). The CDR3 extends over 16 amino acids. Genomic DNA templated the TCR beta VDJ and CDR3 profiling. In TCRdb, the reads were re-called with MiXCR into one record per CDR3 protein. The sample consists of under 200,000 distinct CDR3 sequences, approximately 40% of them appearing once. The rearrangement links TRBV20-1 to TRBJ2-1; D tentatively reads TRBD1 or TRBD2 (6 bases each). Sequences were obtained from sorted CD4+, CD8+, or CD8+CD57+ T cells (not recorded which) from PBMCs. The receptor's source is a human donor in good health. CDR3 protein: CSAWDMEGRSYSEQFF. The CDR3 DNA follows: TGCAGTGCATGGGACATGGAGGGGAGATCCTACAGTGAGCAGTTCTTC.